The source of this T cell receptor beta chain is a study of cytomegalovirus exposure and HLA in healthy donors. Concerning this clone: Its antigen remains unknown.

Per the germline V gene, CDR1 is SGHVS and CDR2 is FQNEAQ. This CDR3 spans 13 amino acids. V shed 1 base and J shed 10 bases, with 13 bases lying between them. Overall study findings and caveats: TCR clusters originating in the first cohort tended to co-occur in the roughly 120 validation repertoires, according to a later analysis.

Sequencing was performed with immunoSEQ multiplex PCR; in TCRdb, only in-frame clones are kept and a portion is missing. The data show under 200,000 clones, 75% to 90% seen once. Source material: PBMCs. The rearrangement joins TRBV7-8 to TRBJ2-5, with D tentatively TRBD1 (5 bases). The sequence was collected from a man aged 18 to 29 in good health and CMV-seropositive. The CDR3 DNA is TGTGCCAGCAGCTTAGAGGCAGGGTTGGACCAGTACTTC. Translation gives CASSLEAGLDQYF. Full variable domain (remainder filled in from reference TRBV7-8 and TRBJ2-5): GAGVSQSPRYKVAKRGQDVALRCDPISGHVSLFWYQQALGQGPEFLTYFQNEAQLDKSGLPSDRFFAERPEGSVSTLKIQRTQQEDSAVYLCASSLEAGLDQYFGPGTRLLVL.